The 5 T cell receptor beta chains below were found in one sample sequenced in a study of response to subunit inactivated influenza vaccine. TCRdb re-derived calls from the RT-PCR reads in MiXCR, one entry per CDR3 protein. The data contain more than 500,000 distinct CDR3 sequences, around 10% of them singletons. The sample was also linked to a second study, of T cells expressing NK-cell markers. This second study notes: cDNA encoding TCR beta was synthesized via 5'RACE template switching incorporating UMIs.

Sequenced material: PBMCs from blood, taken on the day of vaccination. The receptors originated from a middle-aged man who received an inactivated influenza vaccine.

This clonotype has just a few counts. The chain carries TRBV4-3 and TRBJ1-4, with D uncertain. Trimming pared 3 bases from V and 13 bases from J, leaving 15 bases between. The CDR3 is made up of 13 amino acids. Germline V gene sequence: CDR1 LGHNA, CDR2 YSLEER. CDR3: CASSQDLGGRLFF. CDR3 coding DNA: TGCGCCAGCAGCCAGGATCTAGGAGGGCGACTGTTTTTT.

This clonotype showed up just a few times. The chain is built from TRBV12-3 or TRBV12-4 and TRBJ1-5; D remains unclear. V lost 3 bases to trimming and J lost 6 bases, with 12 bases between them. The CDR3 is 14 amino acids. CDR3 nucleotide sequence: TGTGCCAGCAGTTTTCTGGGAATAAGTCAGCCCCAGCATTTT. Translating gives CASSFLGISQPQHF.

This clonotype was seen many times. The V and J genes are TRBV18 and TRBJ1-1; 7 positions agree with TRBD1. The CDR3 runs to 13 residues. Germline CDR1 reads KGHSH; CDR2 reads LQKENI. The junction had 1 base not matched to a gene; V was cut back by 2 bases and J by 4 bases. CDR3 sequence (DNA): TGTGCCAGCTCACCAGACAGGGCCACTGAAGCTTTCTTT. This gives the protein CASSPDRATEAFF.

This clonotype was picked up a small number of times. V and J are TRBV11-2 and TRBJ2-6; weak D call: TRBD1 (6 bases). CDR1 and CDR2 from the germline V gene are SGHAT and FQNNGV. The CDR3 consists of 19 residues. Trimming took off 3 bases at V and 2 bases at J, with 20 bases between the two ends. CDR3 residues: CASSFLYGTLYTGANVLTF. The CDR3 DNA sequence: TGTGCCAGCAGCTTCCTCTACGGGACACTTTATACTGGGGCCAACGTCCTGACTTTC.

The chain joins TRBV5-1 to TRBJ2-3; 10 bases line up with TRBD2. The V gene's germline CDR1 is SGHRS and CDR2 YFSETQ. The V gene end was trimmed by 3 bases and the J gene end by 3 bases; junction bases not matched to a gene: 13. CDR3 length equals 18 residues. CDR3 in amino acids: CASSSSPAGGGRTDTQYF. For the CDR3, the DNA is TGCGCCAGCAGCTCAAGCCCAGCGGGAGGGGGTAGAACAGATACGCAGTATTTT.